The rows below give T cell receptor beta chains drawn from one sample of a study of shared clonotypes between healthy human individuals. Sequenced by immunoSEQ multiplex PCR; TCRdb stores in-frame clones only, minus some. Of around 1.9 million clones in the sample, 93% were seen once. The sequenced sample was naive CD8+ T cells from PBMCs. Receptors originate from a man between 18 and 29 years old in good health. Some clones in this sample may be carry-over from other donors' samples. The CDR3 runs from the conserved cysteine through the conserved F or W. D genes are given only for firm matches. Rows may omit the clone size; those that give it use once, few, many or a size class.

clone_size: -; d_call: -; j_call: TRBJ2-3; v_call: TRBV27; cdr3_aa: CATRRLPSTDTQYF; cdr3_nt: TGTGCCACCAGACGGTTACCTAGCACAGATACGCAGTATTTT
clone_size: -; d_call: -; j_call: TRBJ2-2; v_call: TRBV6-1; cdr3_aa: CASSTSRGNTGELFF; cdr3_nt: TGTGCCAGCAGTACCTCCCGAGGGAACACCGGGGAGCTGTTTTTT
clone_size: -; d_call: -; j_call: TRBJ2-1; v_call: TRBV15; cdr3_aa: CATSRSEDPYNEQFF; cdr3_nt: TGTGCCACCAGCAGATCCGAAGACCCCTACAATGAGCAGTTCTTC
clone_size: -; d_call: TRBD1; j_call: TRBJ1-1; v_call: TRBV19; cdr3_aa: CASSIPLKTGMNTEAFF; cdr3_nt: TGTGCCAGTAGTATCCCCCTCAAGACAGGGATGAACACTGAAGCTTTCTTT
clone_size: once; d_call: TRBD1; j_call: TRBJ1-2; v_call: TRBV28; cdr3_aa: CASSFGRGQVNYGYTF; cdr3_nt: TGTGCCAGCAGTTTCGGGAGGGGGCAGGTTAACTATGGCTACACCTTC
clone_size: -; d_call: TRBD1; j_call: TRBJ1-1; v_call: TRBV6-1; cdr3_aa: CASSEGQGRMNTEAFF; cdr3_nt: TGTGCCAGCAGTGAAGGACAGGGCCGGATGAACACTGAAGCTTTCTTT
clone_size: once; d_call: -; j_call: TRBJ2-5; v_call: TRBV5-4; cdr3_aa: CASSRGPKPGETQYF; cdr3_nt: TGTGCCAGCAGCCGGGGGCCCAAACCAGGGGAGACCCAGTACTTC
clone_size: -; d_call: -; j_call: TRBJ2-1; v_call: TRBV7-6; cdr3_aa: CASSYVGDHEQFF; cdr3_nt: TGTGCCAGCAGCTACGTGGGGGATCATGAGCAGTTCTTC
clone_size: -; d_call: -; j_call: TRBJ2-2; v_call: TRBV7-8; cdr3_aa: CASSLLGGGGTGELFF; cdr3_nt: TGTGCCAGCAGCCTTCTCGGCGGGGGCGGCACCGGGGAGCTGTTTTTT
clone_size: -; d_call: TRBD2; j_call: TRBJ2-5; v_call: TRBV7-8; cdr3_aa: CASSLYRSGGETQYF; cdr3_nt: TGTGCCAGCAGCTTGTATCGGTCGGGAGGGGAGACCCAGTACTTC
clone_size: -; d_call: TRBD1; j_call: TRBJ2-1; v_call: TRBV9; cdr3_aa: CASSVLGQGSYNEQFF; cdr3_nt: TGTGCCAGCAGCGTTCTTGGACAGGGCTCCTACAATGAGCAGTTCTTC
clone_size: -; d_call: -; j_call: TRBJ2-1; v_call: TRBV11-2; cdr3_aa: CASSLGVGEQFF; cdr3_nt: TGTGCCAGCAGCTTAGGAGTAGGTGAGCAGTTCTTC
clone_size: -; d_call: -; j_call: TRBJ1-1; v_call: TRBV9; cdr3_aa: CASSQWGADTEAFF; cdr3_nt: TGTGCCAGCAGCCAATGGGGGGCCGACACTGAAGCTTTCTTT
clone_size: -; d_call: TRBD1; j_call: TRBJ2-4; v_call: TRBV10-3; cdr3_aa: CAISDRDRGPSIQYF; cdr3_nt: TGTGCCATCAGTGACCGGGACAGGGGTCCTAGCATTCAGTACTTC
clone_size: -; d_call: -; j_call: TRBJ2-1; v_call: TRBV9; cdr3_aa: CASSSSRSYNEQFF; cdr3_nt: TGTGCCAGCAGCTCCAGTCGCTCCTACAATGAGCAGTTCTTC
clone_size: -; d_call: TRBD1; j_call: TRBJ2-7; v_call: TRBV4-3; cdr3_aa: CASSQGGPGTEGYEQYF; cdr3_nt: TGCGCCAGCAGCCAAGGGGGCCCCGGGACAGAAGGTTACGAGCAGTACTTC
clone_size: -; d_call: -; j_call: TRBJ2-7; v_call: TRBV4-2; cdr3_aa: CASSQEREQYF; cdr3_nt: TGTGCCAGCAGCCAAGAGAGGGAGCAGTACTTC
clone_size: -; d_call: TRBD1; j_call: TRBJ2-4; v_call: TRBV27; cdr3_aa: CASSYLGQGKAKNIQYF; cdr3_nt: TGTGCCAGCAGTTACCTTGGACAGGGGAAGGCCAAAAACATTCAGTACTTC
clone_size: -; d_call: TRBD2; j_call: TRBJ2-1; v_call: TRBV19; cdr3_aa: CASHTQGLADISSYNEQFF; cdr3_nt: TGTGCCAGTCATACCCAGGGACTAGCGGATATAAGCTCCTACAATGAGCAGTTCTTC
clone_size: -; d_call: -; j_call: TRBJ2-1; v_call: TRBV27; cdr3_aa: CASSSLGGQHYNEQFF; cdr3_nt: TGTGCCAGCAGCTCCCTGGGTGGACAGCATTACAATGAGCAGTTCTTC
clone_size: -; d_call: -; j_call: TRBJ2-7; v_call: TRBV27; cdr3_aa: CASSRQADGEEQYF; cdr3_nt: TGTGCCAGCAGTAGACAGGCAGATGGGGAGGAGCAGTACTTC
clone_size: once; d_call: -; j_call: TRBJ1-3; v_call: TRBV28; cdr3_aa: CASSFWSAGNTIYF; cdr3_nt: TGTGCCAGCAGTTTTTGGTCGGCTGGAAACACCATATATTTT
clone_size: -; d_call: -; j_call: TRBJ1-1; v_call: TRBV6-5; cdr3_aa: CASSYSIDTEAFF; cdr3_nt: TGTGCCAGCAGTTACTCGATTGACACTGAAGCTTTCTTT
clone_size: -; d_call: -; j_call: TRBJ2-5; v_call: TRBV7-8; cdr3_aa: CASSQRRRPSQETQYF; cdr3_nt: TGTGCCAGCAGCCAAAGACGCCGCCCCTCACAAGAGACCCAGTACTTC
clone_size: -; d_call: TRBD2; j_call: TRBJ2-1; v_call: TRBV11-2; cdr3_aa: CASQPTLVVAGPYNEQFF; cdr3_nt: TGTGCCAGTCAACCAACCCTCGTAGTAGCGGGACCCTACAATGAGCAGTTCTTC
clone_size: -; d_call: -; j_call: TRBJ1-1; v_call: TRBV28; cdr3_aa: CASISSREGPNTEAFF; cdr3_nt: TGTGCCAGCATCTCATCCCGGGAGGGACCGAACACTGAAGCTTTCTTT
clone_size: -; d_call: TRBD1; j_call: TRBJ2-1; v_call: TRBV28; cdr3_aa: CASSFNRQGADEQFF; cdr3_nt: TGTGCCAGCAGTTTCAATCGGCAGGGGGCGGATGAGCAGTTCTTC
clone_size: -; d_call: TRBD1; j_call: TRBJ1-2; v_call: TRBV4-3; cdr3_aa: CASSQVGGQYYGYTF; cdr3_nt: TGCGCCAGCAGCCAAGTCGGGGGACAGTACTATGGCTACACCTTC
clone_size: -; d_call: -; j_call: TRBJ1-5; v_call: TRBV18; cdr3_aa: CASSPGRGFLDQPQHF; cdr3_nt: TGTGCCAGCTCACCGGGCCGGGGTTTTCTCGATCAGCCCCAGCATTTT
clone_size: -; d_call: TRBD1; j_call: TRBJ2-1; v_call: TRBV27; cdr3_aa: CASSLGQGIFNEQFF; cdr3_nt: TGTGCCAGCAGTTTGGGACAGGGAATTTTCAATGAGCAGTTCTTC
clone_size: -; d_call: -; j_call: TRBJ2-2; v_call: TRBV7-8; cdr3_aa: CASSLTGELFF; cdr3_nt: TGTGCCAGCAGCCTAACCGGGGAGCTGTTTTTT
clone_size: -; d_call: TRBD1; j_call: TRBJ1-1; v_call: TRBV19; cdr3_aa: CASSMGWRDRVNTEAFF; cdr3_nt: TGTGCCAGTAGTATGGGCTGGCGGGACAGGGTGAACACTGAAGCTTTCTTT
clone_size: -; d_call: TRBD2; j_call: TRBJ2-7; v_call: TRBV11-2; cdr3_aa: CASSWGLAETYEQYF; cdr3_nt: TGTGCCAGCAGCTGGGGACTAGCGGAAACCTACGAGCAGTACTTC
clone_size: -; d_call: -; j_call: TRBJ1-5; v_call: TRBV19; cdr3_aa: CASSGTPRQVNQPQHF; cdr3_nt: TGTGCCAGTAGTGGGACCCCACGACAGGTCAATCAGCCCCAGCATTTT
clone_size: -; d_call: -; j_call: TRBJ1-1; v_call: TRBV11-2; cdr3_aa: CASSLRGGDTEAFF; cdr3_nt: TGTGCCAGCAGCTTAAGGGGTGGGGACACTGAAGCTTTCTTT
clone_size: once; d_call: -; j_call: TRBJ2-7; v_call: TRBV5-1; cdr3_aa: CASQRTGSGSYEQYF; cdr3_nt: TGCGCCAGCCAGAGAACCGGGAGTGGTTCCTACGAGCAGTACTTC
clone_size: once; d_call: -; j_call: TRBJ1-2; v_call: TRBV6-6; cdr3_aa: CASSYSITGLDGYTF; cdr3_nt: TGTGCCAGCAGTTACTCGATTACCGGGCTTGATGGCTACACCTTC
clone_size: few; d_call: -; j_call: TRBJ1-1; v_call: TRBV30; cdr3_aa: CAWSTRKVTEAFF; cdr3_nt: TGTGCCTGGAGCACTAGGAAGGTTACTGAAGCTTTCTTT
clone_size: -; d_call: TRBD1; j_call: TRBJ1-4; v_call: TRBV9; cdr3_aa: CASSRQGASEKLFF; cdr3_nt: TGTGCCAGCTCACGTCAGGGGGCTAGCGAAAAACTGTTTTTT
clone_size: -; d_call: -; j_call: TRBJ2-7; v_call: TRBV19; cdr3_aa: CASSPPGPEQYF; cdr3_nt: TGTGCCAGTAGTCCCCCCGGGCCGGAGCAGTACTTC
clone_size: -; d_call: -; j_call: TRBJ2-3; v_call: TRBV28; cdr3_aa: CASSFLDTQYF; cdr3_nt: TGTGCCAGCAGTTTTTTAGATACGCAGTATTTT
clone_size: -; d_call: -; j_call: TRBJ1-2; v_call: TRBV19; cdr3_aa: CASSTTYGYTF; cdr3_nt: TGTGCCAGTTCTACTACCTATGGCTACACCTTC